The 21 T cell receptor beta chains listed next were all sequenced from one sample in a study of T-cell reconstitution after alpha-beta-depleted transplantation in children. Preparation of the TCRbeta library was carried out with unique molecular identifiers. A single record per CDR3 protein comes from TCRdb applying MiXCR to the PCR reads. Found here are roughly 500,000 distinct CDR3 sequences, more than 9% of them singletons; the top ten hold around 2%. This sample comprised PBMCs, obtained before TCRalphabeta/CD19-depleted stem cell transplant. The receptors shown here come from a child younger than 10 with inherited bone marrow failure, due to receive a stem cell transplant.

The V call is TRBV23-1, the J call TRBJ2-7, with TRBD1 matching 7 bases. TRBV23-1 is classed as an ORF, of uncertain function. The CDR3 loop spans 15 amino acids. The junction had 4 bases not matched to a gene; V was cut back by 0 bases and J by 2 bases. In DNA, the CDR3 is TGCGCCAGCAGTCAATCTCTGGACAGGCCCTACGAGCAGTACTTC. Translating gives CASSQSLDRPYEQYF.

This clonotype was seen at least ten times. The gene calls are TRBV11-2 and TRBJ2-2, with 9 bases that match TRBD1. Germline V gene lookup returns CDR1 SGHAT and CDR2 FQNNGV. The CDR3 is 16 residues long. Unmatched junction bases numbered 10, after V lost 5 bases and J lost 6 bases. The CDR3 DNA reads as TGTGCCAGCAGCAGACCGGGACAGGGTTTCGCCGGGGAGCTGTTTTTT. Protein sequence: CASSRPGQGFAGELFF. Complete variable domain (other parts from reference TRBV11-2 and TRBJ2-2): EAGVAQSPRYKIIEKRQSVAFWCNPISGHATLYWYQQILGQGPKLLIQFQNNGVVDDSQLPKDRFSAERLKGVDSTLKIQPAKLEDSAVYLCASSRPGQGFAGELFFGEGSRLTVL.

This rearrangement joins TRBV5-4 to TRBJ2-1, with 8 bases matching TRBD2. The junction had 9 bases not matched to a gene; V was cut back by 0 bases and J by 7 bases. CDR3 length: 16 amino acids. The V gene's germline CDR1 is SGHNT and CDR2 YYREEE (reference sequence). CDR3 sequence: CASSLVRPAGENEQFF. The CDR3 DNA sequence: TGTGCCAGCAGCTTGGTTCGCCCAGCGGGAGAAAATGAGCAGTTCTTC. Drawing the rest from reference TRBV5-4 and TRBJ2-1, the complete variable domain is ETGVTQSPTHLIKTRGQQVTLRCSSQSGHNTVSWYQQALGQGPQFIFQYYREEENGRGNFPPRFSGLQFPNYSSELNVNALELDDSALYLCASSLVRPAGENEQFFGPGTRLTVL.

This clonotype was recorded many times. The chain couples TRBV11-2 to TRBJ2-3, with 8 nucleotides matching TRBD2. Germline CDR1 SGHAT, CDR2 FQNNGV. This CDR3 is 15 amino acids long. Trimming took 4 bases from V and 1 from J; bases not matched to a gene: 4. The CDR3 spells CASSSLREGTDTQYF. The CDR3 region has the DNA TGTGCCAGCAGCTCCTTGCGGGAGGGCACAGATACGCAGTATTTT.

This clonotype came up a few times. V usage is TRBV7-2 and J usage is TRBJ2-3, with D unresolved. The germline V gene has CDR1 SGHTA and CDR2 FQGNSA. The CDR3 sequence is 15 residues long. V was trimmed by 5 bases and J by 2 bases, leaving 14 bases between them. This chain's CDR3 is CASSPSSAPTDTQYF. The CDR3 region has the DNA TGTGCCAGCAGCCCCTCCTCCGCCCCCACAGATACGCAGTATTTT.

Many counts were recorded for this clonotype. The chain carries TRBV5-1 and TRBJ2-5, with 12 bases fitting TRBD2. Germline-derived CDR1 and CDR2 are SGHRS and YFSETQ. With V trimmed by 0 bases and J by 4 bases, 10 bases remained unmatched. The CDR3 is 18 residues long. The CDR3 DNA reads TGCGCCAGCAGCTTGGTGCCGGTGACTAGCGGGAGTCGAGAGACCCAGTACTTC. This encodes CASSLVPVTSGSRETQYF.

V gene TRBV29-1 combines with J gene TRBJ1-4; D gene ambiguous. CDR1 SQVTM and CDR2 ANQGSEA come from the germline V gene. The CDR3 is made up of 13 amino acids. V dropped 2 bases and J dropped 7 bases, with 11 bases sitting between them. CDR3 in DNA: TGCAGCGTTGAATTGGGGTCAGCTGAAAAACTGTTTTTT. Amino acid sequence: CSVELGSAEKLFF.

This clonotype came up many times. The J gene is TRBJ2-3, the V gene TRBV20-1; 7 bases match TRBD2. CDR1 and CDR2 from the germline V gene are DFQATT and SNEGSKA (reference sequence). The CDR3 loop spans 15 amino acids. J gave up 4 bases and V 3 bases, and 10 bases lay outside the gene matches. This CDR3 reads CSASPLADIADTQYF. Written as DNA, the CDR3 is TGCAGTGCTAGCCCCCTAGCGGACATAGCAGATACGCAGTATTTT.

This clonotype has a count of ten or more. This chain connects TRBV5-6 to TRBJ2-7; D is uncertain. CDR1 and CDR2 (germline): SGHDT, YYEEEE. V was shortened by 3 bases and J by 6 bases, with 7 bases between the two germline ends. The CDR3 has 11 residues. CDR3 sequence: CASSSFFEQYF. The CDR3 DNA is TGTGCCAGCAGCTCCTTCTTCGAGCAGTACTTC.

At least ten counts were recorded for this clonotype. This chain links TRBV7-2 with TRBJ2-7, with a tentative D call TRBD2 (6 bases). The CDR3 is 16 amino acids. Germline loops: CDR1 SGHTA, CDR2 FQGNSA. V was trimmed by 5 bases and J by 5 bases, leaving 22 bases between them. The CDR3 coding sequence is TGTGCCAGCAGCGCCAGGGAGGACCTGATGTCGGACGAGCAGTACTTC. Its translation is CASSAREDLMSDEQYF.

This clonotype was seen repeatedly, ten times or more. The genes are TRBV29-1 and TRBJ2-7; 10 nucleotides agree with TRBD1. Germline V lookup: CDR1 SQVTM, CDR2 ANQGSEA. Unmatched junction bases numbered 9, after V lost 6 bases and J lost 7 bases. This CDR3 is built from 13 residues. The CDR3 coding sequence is TGCAGCGTAAGGGACAGGGGTTGGGGGGAGCAGTACTTC. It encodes CSVRDRGWGEQYF.

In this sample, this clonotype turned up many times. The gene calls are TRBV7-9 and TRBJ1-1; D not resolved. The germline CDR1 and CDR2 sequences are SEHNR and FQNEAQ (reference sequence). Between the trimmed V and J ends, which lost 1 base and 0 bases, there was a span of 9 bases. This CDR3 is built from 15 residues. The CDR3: CASSLEFSLNTEAFF. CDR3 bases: TGTGCCAGCAGCTTAGAATTTTCCCTGAACACTGAAGCTTTCTTT.

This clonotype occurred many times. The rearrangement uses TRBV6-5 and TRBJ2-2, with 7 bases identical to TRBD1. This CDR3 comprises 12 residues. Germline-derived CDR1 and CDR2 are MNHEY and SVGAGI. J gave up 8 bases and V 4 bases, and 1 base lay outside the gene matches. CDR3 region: CASSWGQGELFF. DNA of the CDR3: TGTGCCAGCAGTTGGGGACAGGGGGAGCTGTTTTTT.

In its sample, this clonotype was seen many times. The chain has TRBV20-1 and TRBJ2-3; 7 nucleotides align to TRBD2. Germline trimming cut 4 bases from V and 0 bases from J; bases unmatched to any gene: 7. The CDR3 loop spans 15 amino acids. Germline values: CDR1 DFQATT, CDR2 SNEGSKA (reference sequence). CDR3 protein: CSAKSERDSTDTQYF. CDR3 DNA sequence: TGCAGTGCTAAATCAGAGCGGGATAGCACAGATACGCAGTATTTT.

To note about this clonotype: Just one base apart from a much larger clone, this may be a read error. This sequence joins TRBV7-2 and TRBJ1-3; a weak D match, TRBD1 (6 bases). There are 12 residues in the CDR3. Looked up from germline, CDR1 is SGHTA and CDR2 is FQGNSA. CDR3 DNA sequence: TGTGCCAGCAGCAAGGGGGGAAACACCCTATATTTT. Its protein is CASSKGGNTLYF.

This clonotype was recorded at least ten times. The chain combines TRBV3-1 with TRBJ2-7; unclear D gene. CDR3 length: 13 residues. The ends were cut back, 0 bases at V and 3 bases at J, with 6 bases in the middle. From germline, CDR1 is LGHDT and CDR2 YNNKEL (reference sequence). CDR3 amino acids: CASSQDPNYEQYF. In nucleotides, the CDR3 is TGTGCCAGCAGCCAAGATCCCAACTACGAGCAGTACTTC.

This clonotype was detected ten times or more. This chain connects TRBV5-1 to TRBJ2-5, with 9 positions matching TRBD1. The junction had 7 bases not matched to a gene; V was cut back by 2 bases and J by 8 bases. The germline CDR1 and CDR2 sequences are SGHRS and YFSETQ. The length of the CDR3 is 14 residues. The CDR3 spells CASSFLGQGDTQYF. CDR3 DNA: TGCGCCAGCAGCTTCTTGGGACAGGGTGACACCCAGTACTTC.

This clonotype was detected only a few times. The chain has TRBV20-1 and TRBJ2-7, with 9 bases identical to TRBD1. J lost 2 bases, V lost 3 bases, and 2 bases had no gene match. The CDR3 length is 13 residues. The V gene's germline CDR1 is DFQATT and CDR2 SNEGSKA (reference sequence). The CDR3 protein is CSARTGGTYEQYF. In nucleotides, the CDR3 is TGCAGTGCTAGGACAGGGGGAACCTACGAGCAGTACTTC.

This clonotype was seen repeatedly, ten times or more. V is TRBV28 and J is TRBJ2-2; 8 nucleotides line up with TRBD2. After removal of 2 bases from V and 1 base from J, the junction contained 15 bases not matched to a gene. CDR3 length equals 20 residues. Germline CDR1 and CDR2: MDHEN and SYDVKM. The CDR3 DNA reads TGTGCCAGCAGTTTAGGGTCGCGGGAGAAGCGGGGGTGGAACACCGGGGAGCTGTTTTTT. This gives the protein CASSLGSREKRGWNTGELFF.

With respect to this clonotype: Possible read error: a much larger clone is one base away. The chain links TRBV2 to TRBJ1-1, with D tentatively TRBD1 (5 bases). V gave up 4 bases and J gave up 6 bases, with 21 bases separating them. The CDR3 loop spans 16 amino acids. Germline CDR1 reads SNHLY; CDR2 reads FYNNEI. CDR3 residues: CASSGAGRTPDPEAFF. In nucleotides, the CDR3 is TGTGCCAGCAGTGGGGCAGGGCGGACGCCAGATCCTGAAGCTTTCTTT.

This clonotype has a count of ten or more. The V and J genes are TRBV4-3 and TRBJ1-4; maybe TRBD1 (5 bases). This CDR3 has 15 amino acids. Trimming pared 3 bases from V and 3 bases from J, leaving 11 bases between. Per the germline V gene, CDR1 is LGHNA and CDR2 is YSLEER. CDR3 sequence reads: CASSQRGTPNEKLFF. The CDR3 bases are TGCGCCAGCAGCCAGCGAGGGACCCCTAATGAAAAACTGTTTTTT.